Below, 31 T cell receptor beta chains from the same sample are listed, as sequenced in a study of blood T cell repertoires in COVID-19. Assay used: immunoSEQ multiplex PCR; TCRdb lists only in-frame clones, some missing. This table holds about 120,000 clones, 75% to 80% found once. Sequenced input: peripheral blood. The receptors derive from a human donor in a cohort sampled during active COVID-19.

The chain has TRBV5-6 and TRBJ2-1; 11 nucleotides align to TRBD2. This CDR3 is built from 18 residues. CDR1 and CDR2 (germline): SGHDT, YYEEEE. V was clipped by 3 bases and J by 8 bases; unmatched bases: 16. The CDR3 DNA reads TGTGCCAGCAGCTACCCAGCACTAGCGGGAGAGGCAAAGGATGAGCAGTTCTTC. Encoded protein: CASSYPALAGEAKDEQFF.

The chain carries TRBV10-1 and TRBJ2-7, with 7 bases identical to TRBD1. CDR1 and CDR2 (germline): WNHNN, SYGVQD (reference sequence). The CDR3 is 16 amino acids. Unmatched junction bases numbered 5, after V lost 0 bases and J lost 0 bases. This chain's CDR3 is CASSESDRASSYEQYF. The CDR3, as DNA: TGCGCCAGCAGTGAGTCCGACAGGGCAAGCTCCTACGAGCAGTACTTC.

The rearrangement links TRBV3-1 (or the pseudogene TRBV3-2) to TRBJ1-2; D perhaps matches TRBD1 (6 bases). The length of the CDR3 is 15 residues. V was cut by 4 bases and J by 4 bases, with 16 bases left in between. CDR1 is LGHDT, CDR2 YNNKEL, per germline (reference sequence). The DNA for the CDR3 is TGTGCCAGCAGCCCTACGGGACACAGCTTCTATGGCTACACCTTC. It translates to CASSPTGHSFYGYTF.

This chain joins TRBV13 and TRBJ2-7; D may be TRBD2 (6 bases). This CDR3 contains 14 residues. In germline, CDR1 is PRHDT, CDR2 FYEKMQ (reference sequence). V dropped 7 bases and J dropped 0 bases, with 13 bases sitting between them. CDR3 in amino acids: CASTPPGGSYEQYF. For the CDR3, the DNA is TGTGCCAGCACACCCCCCGGGGGCTCCTACGAGCAGTACTTC. The full variable domain, rest sourced from reference TRBV13 and TRBJ2-7, is AAGVIQSPRHLIKEKRETATLKCYPIPRHDTVYWYQQGPGQDPQFLISFYEKMQSDKGSIPDRFSAQQFSDYHSELNMSSLELGDSALYFCASTPPGGSYEQYFGPGTRLTVT.

The chain links TRBV18 to TRBJ1-3; D is uncertain. The CDR3 has 13 residues. From germline, CDR1 is KGHSH and CDR2 LQKENI. V gave up 3 bases and J gave up 4 bases, with 7 bases separating them. The CDR3 sequence: CASSPDGGNTIYF. CDR3 nucleotide sequence: TGTGCCAGCTCACCTGACGGGGGAAACACCATATATTTT.

This clone was detected a few times. CDR3 sequence (DNA): TGTGCCAGCAGTCCCACCCTAAACCCAGAGACCCAGTACTTC. It translates to CASSPTLNPETQYF. The chain uses TRBV2 and TRBJ2-5; D gene ambiguous. Deletions cut 5 bases from V and 4 bases from J, with 14 bases between. CDR1 and CDR2 from the germline V gene are SNHLY and FYNNEI. The CDR3 covers 14 residues.

The chain couples TRBV2 to TRBJ2-7, with TRBD1 matching 7 bases. CDR3 length: 12 amino acids. Germline V CDR1 and CDR2: SNHLY, FYNNEI. The V segment lost 4 bases and the J segment 5 bases; nucleotides outside the gene matches: 2. In DNA form, the CDR3 reads TGTGCCAGCAGTGTCGGGACAGACGAGCAGTACTTC. Translation gives CASSVGTDEQYF. Variable domain in full (rest from reference TRBV2 and TRBJ2-7): EPEVTQTPSHQVTQMGQEVILRCVPISNHLYFYWYRQILGQKVEFLVSFYNNEISEKSEIFDDQFSVERPDGSNFTLKIRSTKLEDSAMYFCASSVGTDEQYFGPGTRLTVT.

This sequence joins TRBV7-6 and TRBJ2-7, with 8 bases that match TRBD2. Germline CDR1 SGHVS, CDR2 FNYEAQ. Trimming at V came to 4 bases and at J to 0 bases, leaving 5 bases not matched to a gene. This CDR3 has 15 amino acids. The CDR3 sequence: CASSSFGTSSYEQYF. The CDR3 DNA reads TGTGCCAGCAGCTCGTTCGGGACTAGCTCCTACGAGCAGTACTTC.

The chain recombines TRBV6-5 with TRBJ2-7, with a possible D match to TRBD2 (6 bases). Germline CDR1 MNHEY, CDR2 SVGAGI. Trimming cost V 4 bases and J 1 base, with 17 bases left between them. This CDR3 contains 16 residues. CDR3 in DNA: TGTGCCAGCAGTTTTTCCCCCTTGGGGGGTTCCTACGAGCAGTACTTC. Its translation: CASSFSPLGGSYEQYF.

V gene TRBV18 combines with J gene TRBJ1-2, with a tentative D call TRBD1 (6 bases). The V end was cut by 2 bases, the J end by 3 bases, with 13 bases between. The CDR3 length is 15 residues. From germline, CDR1 is KGHSH and CDR2 LQKENI. The CDR3 region is CASSPMKGEDYGYTF. The CDR3 nucleotides are TGTGCCAGCTCACCAATGAAGGGGGAAGACTATGGCTACACCTTC.

The chain links TRBV28 to TRBJ1-2, with 9 nucleotides matching TRBD1. The CDR3 consists of 15 residues. Germline trimming cut 6 bases from V and 1 base from J; bases unmatched to any gene: 6. Germline values: CDR1 MDHEN, CDR2 SYDVKM. The CDR3 coding sequence is TGTGCCAGCAGCGGCGGGACAGGGTTTAACTATGGCTACACCTTC. Amino acids: CASSGGTGFNYGYTF.

The genes are TRBV7-9 and TRBJ1-4; D perhaps matches TRBD1 (5 bases). Per the germline V gene, CDR1 is SEHNR and CDR2 is FQNEAQ (reference sequence). This CDR3 has 15 amino acids. The V gene lost 3 bases and the J gene lost 8 bases, with 16 bases spanning the gap. CDR3 in DNA: TGTGCCAGCAGCTTGGGCCAGGGCCCAGGGGAAAAACTGTTTTTT. This translates into CASSLGQGPGEKLFF.

The chain couples TRBV7-9 to TRBJ2-7, with 10 bases fitting TRBD1. The CDR3 covers 16 residues. Losses at the gene ends were 1 base for V and 2 bases for J; bases not matched to a gene: 5. From germline, CDR1 is SEHNR and CDR2 FQNEAQ (reference sequence). The CDR3 bases are TGTGCCAGCAGCTTAGTCGGGACAGGGGATGCCTACGAGCAGTACTTC. Its protein is CASSLVGTGDAYEQYF.

This clone was observed a few times. The CDR3 coding sequence is TGTGCCAGCAGTTACAGCCCGTCCAATGAGCAGTTCTTC. Translated: CASSYSPSNEQFF. The J gene is TRBJ2-1, the V gene TRBV6-5; unclear D gene. This CDR3 has 13 residues. CDR1 and CDR2 from the germline V gene are MNHEY and SVGAGI. Trimming removed 2 bases from V and 6 bases from J, with 8 bases in between.

The DNA of the CDR3 is TGTGCCAGCAGTGAGATAAAGACTAGCGGGTTTAGGGAGACCCAGTACTTC. The encoded protein is CASSEIKTSGFRETQYF. The chain has TRBV6-4 and TRBJ2-5, with TRBD2 identical over 10 bases. With 3 bases clipped from V and 5 bases from J, the junction kept 12 bases outside the gene matches. Germline V gives CDR1 MRHNA, CDR2 SNTAGT. This CDR3 has 17 amino acids.

This clone was seen only a few times. The chain has TRBV7-9 and TRBJ2-2, with 10 bases that match TRBD2. Germline V gene sequence: CDR1 SEHNR, CDR2 FQNEAQ (reference sequence). The CDR3 is made up of 16 amino acids. V was clipped by 2 bases and J by 11 bases; unmatched bases: 11. The CDR3 sequence: CASSLSPSGGVTELFF. The CDR3 DNA follows: TGTGCCAGCAGCTTATCTCCTAGCGGGGGCGTCACCGAGCTGTTTTTT.

This clone was seen ten or more times. The V gene is TRBV28, the J gene TRBJ1-5, with a tentative D call TRBD1 (5 bases). CDR1 and CDR2 from the germline V gene are MDHEN and SYDVKM. Trimming took off 2 bases at V and 6 bases at J, with 14 bases between the two ends. The CDR3 is made up of 15 amino acids. The CDR3, as DNA: TGTGCCAGCAGTTTAGTTAAGGGGAGGGGTCAGCCCCAGCATTTT. Protein product: CASSLVKGRGQPQHF.

The chain joins TRBV7-8 to TRBJ1-3; unclear D gene. CDR1 SGHVS and CDR2 FQNEAQ come from the germline V gene. Trimming pared 3 bases from V and 0 bases from J, leaving 9 bases between. This CDR3 is 15 amino acids long. CDR3 residues: CASSFETSSGNTIYF. The CDR3 DNA sequence: TGTGCCAGCAGCTTCGAGACTTCCTCTGGAAACACCATATATTTT. The full variable domain, rest sourced from reference TRBV7-8 and TRBJ1-3, is GAGVSQSPRYKVAKRGQDVALRCDPISGHVSLFWYQQALGQGPEFLTYFQNEAQLDKSGLPSDRFFAERPEGSVSTLKIQRTQQEDSAVYLCASSFETSSGNTIYFGEGSWLTVV.

This clone has just one count. The rearrangement uses TRBV20-1 and TRBJ2-7; D not certain. The V end lost 6 bases, the J end lost 6 bases, and 9 bases lay between the germline ends. The CDR3 is 10 residues long. CDR1 and CDR2 (germline): DFQATT, SNEGSKA (reference sequence). The CDR3 spells CSAEVSEQYF. In DNA form, the CDR3 reads TGCAGTGCCGAGGTTAGCGAGCAGTACTTC.

The chain has TRBV21-1 and TRBJ2-7; TRBD2, the table's D call, lacks a check against the DNA. TRBV21-1 is noted as a pseudogene. This CDR3 contains 17 residues. Here the CDR3 DNA reads TGTGCCAGCAGCCAAAGGAGACTAGCGGATGGCTCCTACGAGCAGTACTTC. Its protein is CASSQRRLADGSYEQYF.

There are a few counts of this clone. This chain links TRBV6-6 with TRBJ2-7; 8 nucleotides line up with TRBD1. The ends lost 4 bases at V and 0 bases at J; junction bases unmatched: 5. This CDR3 spans 15 amino acids. Germline V gene data show CDR1 as MNHNY and CDR2 as SVGAGI (reference sequence). The CDR3 sequence: CASSSGQGFSYEQYF. DNA for the CDR3: TGTGCCAGCAGTTCAGGACAGGGATTCTCCTACGAGCAGTACTTC.

The V call is TRBV4-1, the J call TRBJ1-4; D is undetermined. Germline V gives CDR1 MGHRA, CDR2 YSYEKL. The CDR3 totals 15 residues. The germline V and J ends were trimmed by 0 bases and 5 bases, with 10 bases remaining between them. The CDR3 DNA reads as TGCGCCAGCAGCCAAGAGGGCAGGAAGAATGAAAAACTGTTTTTT. Translating gives CASSQEGRKNEKLFF.

This clone occurred a few times. The CDR3 here is CASKSREELFF. Written as DNA, the CDR3 is TGTGCCAGCAAGTCGAGGGAGGAACTGTTTTTT. V is TRBV2 and J is TRBJ1-4, with no clear D. Looked up from germline, CDR1 is SNHLY and CDR2 is FYNNEI. This CDR3 has 11 residues. Trimming removed 7 bases from V and 12 bases from J, with 12 bases in between.

The V call is TRBV4-2, the J call TRBJ2-3; possibly TRBD2 for D (5 bases). With 3 bases removed from V and 0 bases from J, the gap between germline ends came to 13 bases. CDR1 is LGHNA, CDR2 YNFKEQ, per germline. The CDR3 spans 16 residues. Here the CDR3 DNA reads TGTGCCAGCAGCCAGGGTTCGGAGGCTAGCACAGATACGCAGTATTTT. As protein: CASSQGSEASTDTQYF.

The chain is built from TRBV11-3 and TRBJ2-1, with a weak D call TRBD2 (6 bases). V was trimmed by 4 bases and J by 9 bases, leaving 10 bases between them. In germline, CDR1 is SGHNT, CDR2 YENEEA. The CDR3 covers 12 residues. The CDR3 DNA is TGTGCCAGCAGCTCGCAGGGAGGTGAGCAGTTCTTC. This encodes CASSSQGGEQFF.

The chain employs TRBV6-2 or TRBV6-3 and TRBJ2-7; 8 bases match TRBD2. The CDR3 loop spans 16 amino acids. The germline CDR1 and CDR2 sequences are MNHEY and SVGEGT. Losses at the gene ends were 4 bases for V and 1 base for J; bases not matched to a gene: 9. CDR3 loop: CASSLTLSGVSYEQYF. CDR3 coding DNA: TGTGCCAGCAGTTTAACCCTTAGCGGGGTGTCCTACGAGCAGTACTTC.

V is TRBV28 and J is TRBJ1-2; D is perhaps TRBD1 (5 bases). The length of the CDR3 is 15 residues. The V gene lost 6 bases and the J gene lost 8 bases, with 22 bases spanning the gap. Per the germline V gene, CDR1 is MDHEN and CDR2 is SYDVKM. The CDR3 bases are TGTGCCAGCAGCGGCGGGGGGAGAGGGTTTGAGGGCTACACCTTC. Translation gives CASSGGGRGFEGYTF.

This chain uses TRBV25-1 with TRBJ2-7, with D maybe TRBD1 (6 bases). Trimming removed 7 bases from V and 2 bases from J, with 15 bases in between. This CDR3 is built from 14 residues. Per germline, CDR1 MGHDK and CDR2 SYGVNS. The chain's CDR3 is CASNPTGSPYEQYF. The CDR3 DNA sequence: TGTGCCAGCAACCCGACAGGATCCCCCTACGAGCAGTACTTC.

This clone was counted only a few times. This chain connects TRBV27 to TRBJ2-7; D may be TRBD1 (5 bases). From germline, CDR1 is MNHEY and CDR2 SMNVEV (reference sequence). V lost 3 bases to trimming and J lost 8 bases, with 11 bases between them. The CDR3 extends over 12 amino acids. The CDR3 reads CASSFTVDKQYF. DNA for the CDR3: TGTGCCAGCAGTTTTACCGTGGACAAGCAGTACTTC.

The V call is TRBV19, the J call TRBJ2-7; 9 bases line up with TRBD1. Germline values: CDR1 LNHDA, CDR2 SQIVND (reference sequence). V trimming: 3 bases; J trimming: 5 bases; junction bases outside the gene matches: 2. CDR3 length equals 13 residues. CDR3 bases: TGTGCCAGTAGTATTGGGACAGGGAACGAGCAGTACTTC. It codes for CASSIGTGNEQYF.

The V gene is TRBV6-1, the J gene TRBJ1-1; D is unresolved. Between the trimmed V and J ends, which lost 2 bases and 3 bases, there was a span of 13 bases. Germline CDR1 and CDR2: MNHNS and SASEGT. CDR3 size: 15 residues. Here the CDR3 reads CASSEPPEGYTEAFF. The CDR3 DNA reads TGTGCCAGCAGTGAACCCCCAGAGGGCTACACTGAAGCTTTCTTT.